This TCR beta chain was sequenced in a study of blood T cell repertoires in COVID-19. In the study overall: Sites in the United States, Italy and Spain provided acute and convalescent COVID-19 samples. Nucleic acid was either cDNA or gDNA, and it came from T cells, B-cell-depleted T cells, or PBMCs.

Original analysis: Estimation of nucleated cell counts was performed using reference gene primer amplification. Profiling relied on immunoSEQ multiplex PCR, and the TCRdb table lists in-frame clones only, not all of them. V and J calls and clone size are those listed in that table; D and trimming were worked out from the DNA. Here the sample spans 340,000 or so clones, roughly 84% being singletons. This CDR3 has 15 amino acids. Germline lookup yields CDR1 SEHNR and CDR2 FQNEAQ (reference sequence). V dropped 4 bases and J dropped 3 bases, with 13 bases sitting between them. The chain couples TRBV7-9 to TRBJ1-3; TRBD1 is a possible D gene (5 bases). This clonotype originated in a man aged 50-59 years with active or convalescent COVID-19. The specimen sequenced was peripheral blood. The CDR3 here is CASSYGRQGGNTIYF. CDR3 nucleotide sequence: TGTGCCAGCAGCTATGGGCGGCAGGGTGGAAACACCATATATTTT. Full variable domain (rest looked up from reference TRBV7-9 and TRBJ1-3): DTGVSQNPRHKITKRGQNVTFRCDPISEHNRLYWYRQTLGQGPEFLTYFQNEAQLEKSRLLSDRFSAERPKGSFSTLEIQRTEQGDSAMYLCASSYGRQGGNTIYFGEGSWLTVV.